A single sample gave rise to the 10 T cell receptor beta chains below, sequenced in a study of blood T cell repertoires in COVID-19. The data were produced by immunoSEQ multiplex PCR, yet TCRdb's version contains in-frame clones alone and is incomplete. The repertoire consists of about 180,000 clones, with about 85% occurring once and the leading ten covering roughly 2.8%. The sample taken for sequencing was peripheral blood. Receptors were obtained from a woman aged 25 to 45 with active or convalescent COVID-19.

This clone was recorded once. The chain recombines TRBV5-4 with TRBJ2-7; the match to TRBD1 covers 8 bases. There are 14 residues in the CDR3. Germline V gene data show CDR1 as SGHNT and CDR2 as YYREEE (reference sequence). The V and J ends lost 4 bases and 7 bases, in that order; junction bases with no gene match: 10. The CDR3 loop is CASSHRDRFEEQYF. The CDR3 DNA reads TGTGCCAGCAGCCACCGGGACAGGTTCGAAGAGCAGTACTTC. Variable domain in full (rest from reference TRBV5-4 and TRBJ2-7): ETGVTQSPTHLIKTRGQQVTLRCSSQSGHNTVSWYQQALGQGPQFIFQYYREEENGRGNFPPRFSGLQFPNYSSELNVNALELDDSALYLCASSHRDRFEEQYFGPGTRLTVT.

This clone was seen a single time. One end of the junction varies from germline; a read error may be responsible. V usage is TRBV7-2 and J usage is TRBJ2-1; 10 bases are a match to TRBD1. There are 14 residues in the CDR3. Germline V gives CDR1 SGHTA, CDR2 FQGNSA. This CDR3 is CASSPGQGHNGQFF. In DNA form, the CDR3 reads TGTGCCAGCAGCCCGGGACAGGGGCACAATGGGCAGTTCTTC.

V usage is TRBV30 and J usage is TRBJ1-4; TRBD1 agrees at 9 bases. The V and J ends lost 1 base and 8 bases, in that order; junction bases with no gene match: 8. CDR3 length: 15 residues. Germline V gene lookup returns CDR1 GTSNPN and CDR2 SVGIG (reference sequence). CDR3 DNA: TGTGCCTGGAGTGGGCCGGGACAGGGAGACGAAAAACTGTTTTTT. Amino acids: CAWSGPGQGDEKLFF.

This clone was observed once. The CDR3 does not close with the conserved phenylalanine or tryptophan, likely indicating a read error. The DNA is omitted, as the CDR3 cannot be located on it reliably, and the CDR3 follows TCRdb's listing. J is TRBJ1-2 and V is TRBV2; the table's D call of TRBD1 was not tested on the DNA. The CDR3 spans 10 amino acids, including both terminal residues. The germline V gene encodes CDR1 SNHLY and CDR2 FYNNEI. Here the CDR3 reads CASSRDRVLG.

This chain connects TRBV4-1 to TRBJ1-2; D unresolved. V lost 1 base and J lost 3, with 9 bases in between. Germline CDR1 and CDR2: MGHRA and YSYEKL. CDR3 length: 14 residues. The DNA of the CDR3 is TGCGCCAGCAGCCAAGGTGAGGAGGACTATGGCTACACCTTC. Its protein product is CASSQGEEDYGYTF.

The V and J genes are TRBV21-1 and TRBJ2-7; TRBD1 is the table's D call, not checked against the DNA. TRBV21-1 is a pseudogene segment. This CDR3 comprises 15 residues. Written as DNA, the CDR3 is TGTGCCAGCGGATCCTCAGGGACAGGGGGCCACGAGCAGTACTTC. Translation: CASGSSGTGGHEQYF.

The V call is TRBV28, the J call TRBJ2-1; 9 bases are a match to TRBD2. Per the germline V gene, CDR1 is MDHEN and CDR2 is SYDVKM. The CDR3 consists of 13 residues. Trimming took 8 bases from V and 8 from J; bases not matched to a gene: 7. This chain's CDR3 is CASHSLAGDEQFF. Written as DNA, the CDR3 is TGTGCCAGCCACTCATTAGCGGGAGATGAGCAGTTCTTC.

The chain joins TRBV28 to TRBJ1-6; perhaps TRBD1 as D (5 bases). Germline V gene lookup returns CDR1 MDHEN and CDR2 SYDVKM. The CDR3 runs to 14 residues. V lost 6 bases, J lost 10 bases, and 16 bases lay in between. The CDR3 nucleotides are TGTGCCAGCAGACCCCGCCAGGGCGAGTCACCCCTCCACTTT. Its protein is CASRPRQGESPLHF. Based on the CDR3 plus reference TRBV28 and TRBJ1-6, the full variable domain is DVKVTQSSRYLVKRTGEKVFLECVQDMDHENMFWYRQDPGLGLRLIYFSYDVKMKEKGDIPEGYSVSREKKERFSLILESASTNQTSMYLCASRPRQGESPLHFGNGTRLTVT.

The chain employs TRBV12-3 or TRBV12-4 and TRBJ2-2; 7 nucleotides agree with TRBD1. The trim removed 5 bases at V and 5 bases at J, leaving 2 bases unmatched. The length of the CDR3 is 13 residues. CDR3 loop: CASSTGETGELFF. CDR3 nucleotide sequence: TGTGCCAGCAGTACAGGGGAGACCGGGGAGCTGTTTTTT.

J is TRBJ1-2 and V is TRBV20-1; a possible D gene is TRBD1 (5 bases). This CDR3 is 13 amino acids long. The germline V gene encodes CDR1 DFQATT and CDR2 SNEGSKA (reference sequence). V was clipped by 3 bases and J by 7 bases, with 15 bases between them. CDR3 amino acids: CSASPQGDSGYTF. For the CDR3, the DNA is TGCAGTGCTAGTCCCCAGGGTGATAGTGGCTACACCTTC.